This T cell receptor beta chain was found in a study of T cell responses to AZD1222 COVID-19 vaccine. CDR1 is LNHNV, CDR2 YYDKDF, per germline (reference sequence). This CDR3 has 13 amino acids. The V end was cut by 0 bases, the J end by 8 bases, with 10 bases between. TCRdb keeps only in-frame clones here, not all; method: immunoSEQ multiplex PCR. The sample shows fewer than 90,000 clones, about 89% of them seen only once. The rearrangement uses TRBV15 and TRBJ1-1; D gene unclear. The sample consisted of peripheral blood, taken 28 days after the second AZD1222 dose. The sequence was collected from an adult who received the AZD1222 COVID-19 vaccine. The CDR3 coding sequence is TGTGCCACCAGCAGAGATTGGGCAGGCGAAGCTTTCTTT. Residues: CATSRDWAGEAFF.